Following are 9 T cell receptor beta chains from one sample sequenced in a study of molecular identifiers for immune sequencing clone quantification. In TCRdb, the PCR reads were re-called with MiXCR into one record per CDR3 protein. The sample lists about half a million distinct CDR3 sequences, around 25% occurring once. Sample: naive CD8+ T cells from blood, with Jurkat cell RNA spiked in. Subset in this sample: FACS-sorted CD8+CD4-CCR7+CD45RA+ naive T cells. The receptors were sampled from a human donor in good health. Some libraries in this study had Jurkat cell RNA spiked in.

With regard to this clonotype: This may be a read error, as it is one base from a much larger clone. This sequence joins TRBV7-2 and TRBJ1-1; 9 bases line up with TRBD1. Germline values: CDR1 SGHTA, CDR2 FQGNSA. With V trimmed by 5 bases and J by 7 bases, 14 bases remained unmatched. The CDR3 contains 16 residues. CDR3 in DNA: TGTGCCAGCAGCATCCGGGACAGGGCAGTGAGCGGTGAAGCTTTCTTT. Translation: CASSIRDRAVSGEAFF.

This clonotype has at least ten counts. This chain connects TRBV7-8 to TRBJ2-1; D remains unclear. The germline gives CDR1 SGHVS, CDR2 FQNEAQ. V lost 1 base, J lost 0 bases, and 10 bases lay in between. The CDR3 consists of 16 residues. CDR3 sequence: CASSLEWDYSYNEQFF. The CDR3 coding sequence is TGTGCCAGCAGCTTAGAGTGGGATTACTCCTACAATGAGCAGTTCTTC.

This clonotype was counted many times. The chain is built from TRBV14 and TRBJ2-3, with D unresolved. CDR1 and CDR2 from the germline V gene are SGHDN and FVKESK. The CDR3 consists of 14 residues. V was pared by 1 base and J by 4 bases, with 9 bases between. The CDR3 spells CASSQGLPADTQYF. CDR3 DNA sequence: TGTGCCAGCAGCCAAGGCCTACCGGCAGATACGCAGTATTTT.

This clonotype was counted many times. The chain employs TRBV30 and TRBJ2-3; 9 nucleotides line up with TRBD1. The CDR3 length is 12 residues. Germline CDR1 GTSNPN, CDR2 SVGIG (reference sequence). V was pared by 8 bases and J by 4 bases, with 4 bases of the junction left unmatched. In DNA form, the CDR3 reads TGTGCCCGGGACAGGGAGCCAGATACGCAGTATTTT. Translating it yields CARDREPDTQYF.

A note on this clonotype: This could be a read error, since a much larger clone is one nucleotide away. The final CDR3 position lacks the conserved phenylalanine or tryptophan, pointing to a likely read error. V is TRBV7-2 and J is TRBJ2-3; D uncertain. Trimming removed 2 bases at V and 6 bases at J, with 12 bases between. Germline assignment: CDR1 SGHTA and CDR2 FQGNSA. The CDR3 contains 14 residues. The CDR3 coding sequence is TGTGCCAGCAGCTTAAAAAATGTGCCTGATACGCAGTATCTT. It codes for CASSLKNVPDTQYL.

This clonotype was found many times. The J gene is TRBJ1-5, the V gene TRBV5-1; TRBD1 aligns across 8 bases. V trimming: 7 bases; J trimming: 0 bases; junction bases outside the gene matches: 18. From germline, CDR1 is SGHRS and CDR2 YFSETQ. The CDR3 runs 19 residues. CDR3 loop: CASSHEAGQVGYSNQPQHF. CDR3 nucleotides: TGCGCCAGCTCACACGAGGCGGGACAGGTGGGTTATAGCAATCAGCCCCAGCATTTT.

The table lists this clonotype with a few counts. The chain links TRBV7-6 to TRBJ2-5, with 14 bases lining up with TRBD2. From germline, CDR1 is SGHVS and CDR2 FNYEAQ. This CDR3 is built from 15 residues. V trimming: 3 bases; J trimming: 3 bases; junction bases outside the gene matches: 0. The CDR3 DNA reads as TGTGCCAGCAGCTTGACTAGCGGGAGGGAAGAGACCCAGTACTTC. Its protein is CASSLTSGREETQYF.

This clonotype was detected ten times or more. The rearrangement links TRBV20-1 to TRBJ2-3; 10 bases fit TRBD2. Germline assignment: CDR1 DFQATT and CDR2 SNEGSKA (reference sequence). This CDR3 is built from 15 residues. The V segment lost 4 bases and the J segment 2 bases; nucleotides outside the gene matches: 6. CDR3 protein: CSATGLAFDTDTQYF. The CDR3 nucleotides are TGCAGTGCTACGGGACTAGCGTTCGACACAGATACGCAGTATTTT.

This clonotype was detected ten times or more. The chain uses TRBV4-1 and TRBJ1-1; D gene unclear. CDR1 MGHRA and CDR2 YSYEKL come from the germline V gene. V lost 2 bases and J 5 bases, leaving 6 bases between the germline ends. The CDR3 has 12 amino acids. The CDR3 bases are TGCGCCAGCAGCCAAATAGGGACTGAAGCTTTCTTT. This codes for CASSQIGTEAFF.